This T cell receptor beta chain was sequenced in a study of T cell clusters in autoimmune cytopenias. General observations from the study: Active autoimmune hepatitis patients had about 3-fold fewer exclusive TRB clusters than healthy donors. Physiological T cell clusters of healthy donors were apparently absent in primary autoimmune cytopenia patients. Functional roles of the in silico T cell clusters still await experimental validation.

This clonotype ranks as medium-sized in terms of frequency. Its cognate antigen is unknown. TRB rearrangements were amplified by touch-down multiplex PCR with mixed TRB-A/B primers. TCRdb re-called the multiplex PCR reads, yielding one record per CDR3 amino acid sequence without DNA. This sample's table reports 500 to 550 distinct CDR3 sequences. Some 38,000 genome equivalents of blood DNA were amplified for TRB. Germline CDR1 and CDR2: SGHVS and FNYEAQ. The CDR3 sequence is 15 residues long. Source material: peripheral blood. The chain joins TRBV7-6 to TRBJ1-6; TCRdb designates TRBD1, a call that cannot be tested without DNA. This TCR was recovered from a human donor with an autoimmune cytopenia or autoimmune hepatitis (not recorded which). The CDR3 sequence: CASSLRGQGEMALHF.